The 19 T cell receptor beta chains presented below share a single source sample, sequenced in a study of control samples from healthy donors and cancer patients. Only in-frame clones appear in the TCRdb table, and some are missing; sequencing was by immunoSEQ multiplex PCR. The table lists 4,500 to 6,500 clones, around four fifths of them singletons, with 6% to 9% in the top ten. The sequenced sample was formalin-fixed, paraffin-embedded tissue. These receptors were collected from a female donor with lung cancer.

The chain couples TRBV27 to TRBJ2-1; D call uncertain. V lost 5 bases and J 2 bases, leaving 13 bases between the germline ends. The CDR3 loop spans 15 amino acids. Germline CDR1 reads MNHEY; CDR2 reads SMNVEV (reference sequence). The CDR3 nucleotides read TGTGCCAGCAGTCAAGACGCGGACCCCTACAATGAGCAGTTCTTC. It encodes CASSQDADPYNEQFF.

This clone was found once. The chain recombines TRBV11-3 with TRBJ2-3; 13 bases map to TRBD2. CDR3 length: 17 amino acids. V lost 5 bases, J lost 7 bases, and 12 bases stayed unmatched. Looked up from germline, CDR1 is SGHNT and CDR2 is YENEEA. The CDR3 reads CASSESSLLAGGNTQYF. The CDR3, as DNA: TGTGCCAGCAGCGAAAGCTCCTTACTAGCGGGAGGGAATACGCAGTATTTT.

The CDR3 loop is CASSLTGSTYEQYF. The CDR3 DNA sequence: TGTGCCAGCAGCTTGACAGGGAGTACCTACGAGCAGTACTTC. This chain joins TRBV11-3 and TRBJ2-7; 7 nucleotides agree with TRBD1. Germline V CDR1 and CDR2: SGHNT, YENEEA. This CDR3 spans 14 amino acids. V lost 3 bases and J lost 2; bases outside the gene matches: 4. The whole variable domain, filled in from reference TRBV11-3 and TRBJ2-7, reads EAGVVQSPRYKIIEKKQPVAFWCNPISGHNTLYWYLQNLGQGPELLIRYENEEAVDDSQLPKDRFSAERLKGVDSTLKIQPAELGDSAVYLCASSLTGSTYEQYFGPGTRLTVT.

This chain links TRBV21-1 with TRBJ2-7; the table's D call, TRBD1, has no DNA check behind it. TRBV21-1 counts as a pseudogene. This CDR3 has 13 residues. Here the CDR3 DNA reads TGTGCCACCCGACAGCTGTCCACCTACGAGCAGTACTTC. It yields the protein CATRQLSTYEQYF.

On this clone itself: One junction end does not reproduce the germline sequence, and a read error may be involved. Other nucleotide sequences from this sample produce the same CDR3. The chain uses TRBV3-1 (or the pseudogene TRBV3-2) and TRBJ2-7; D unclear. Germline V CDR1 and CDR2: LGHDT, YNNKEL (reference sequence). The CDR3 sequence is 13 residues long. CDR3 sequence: CASSQGYGYEQYF. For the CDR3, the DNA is TGTGCCAGCAGCCAAGGATACGGCTACGAGCAGTATTTC.

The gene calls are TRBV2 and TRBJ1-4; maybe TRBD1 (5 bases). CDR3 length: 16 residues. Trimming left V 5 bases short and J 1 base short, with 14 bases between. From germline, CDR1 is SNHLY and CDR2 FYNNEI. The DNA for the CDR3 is TGTGCCAGCAGTCCCGGGACCGGGAGAACTAATGAAAAACTGTTTTTT. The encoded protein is CASSPGTGRTNEKLFF.

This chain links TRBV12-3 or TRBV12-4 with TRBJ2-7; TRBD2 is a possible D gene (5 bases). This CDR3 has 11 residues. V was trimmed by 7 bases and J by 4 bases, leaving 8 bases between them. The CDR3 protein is CASTLGYEQYF. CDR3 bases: TGTGCCAGCACACTAGGATACGAGCAGTACTTC.

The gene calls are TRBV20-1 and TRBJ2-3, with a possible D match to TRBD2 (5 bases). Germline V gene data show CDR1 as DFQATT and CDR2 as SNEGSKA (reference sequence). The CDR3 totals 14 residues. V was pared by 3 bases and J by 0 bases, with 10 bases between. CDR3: CSASGGFSTDTQYF. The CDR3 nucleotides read TGCAGTGCTAGTGGCGGGTTCAGCACAGATACGCAGTATTTT.

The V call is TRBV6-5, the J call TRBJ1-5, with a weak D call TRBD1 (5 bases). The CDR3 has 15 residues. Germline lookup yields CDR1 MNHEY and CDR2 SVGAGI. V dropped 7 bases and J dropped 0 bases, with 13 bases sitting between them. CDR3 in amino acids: CASKEGVYSNQPQHF. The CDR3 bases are TGTGCCAGCAAAGAAGGGGTTTATAGCAATCAGCCCCAGCATTTT.

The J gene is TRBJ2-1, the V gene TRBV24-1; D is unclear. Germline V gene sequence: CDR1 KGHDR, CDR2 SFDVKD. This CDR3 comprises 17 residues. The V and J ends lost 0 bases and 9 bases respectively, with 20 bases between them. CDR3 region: CATSDLPGNGYTGEQFF. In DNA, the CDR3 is TGTGCCACCAGTGATTTGCCTGGGAACGGCTACACTGGTGAGCAGTTCTTC.

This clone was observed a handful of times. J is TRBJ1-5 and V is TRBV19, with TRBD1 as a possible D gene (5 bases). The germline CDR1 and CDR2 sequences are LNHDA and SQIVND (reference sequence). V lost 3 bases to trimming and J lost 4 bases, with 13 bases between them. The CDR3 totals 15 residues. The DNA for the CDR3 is TGTGCCAGTAGTATGGCGGGGGTGAGTAATCAGCCCCAGCATTTT. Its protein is CASSMAGVSNQPQHF.

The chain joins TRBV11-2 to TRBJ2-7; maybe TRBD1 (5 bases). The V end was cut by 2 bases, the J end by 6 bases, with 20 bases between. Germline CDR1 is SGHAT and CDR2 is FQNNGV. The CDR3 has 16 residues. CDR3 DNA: TGTGCCAGCAGCTTATTTGGCAGGGATGGTTTATTCGAGCAGTACTTC. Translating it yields CASSLFGRDGLFEQYF.

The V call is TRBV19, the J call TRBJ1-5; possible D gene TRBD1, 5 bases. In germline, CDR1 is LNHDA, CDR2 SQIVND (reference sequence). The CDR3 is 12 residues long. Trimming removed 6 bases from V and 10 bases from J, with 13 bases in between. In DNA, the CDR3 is TGTGCCAGTAGCGGGACGGAGGGTCCCCAGCATTTT. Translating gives CASSGTEGPQHF. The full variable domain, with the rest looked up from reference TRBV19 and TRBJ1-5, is DGGITQSPKYLFRKEGQNVTLSCEQNLNHDAMYWYRQDPGQGLRLIYYSQIVNDFQKGDIAEGYSVSREKKESFPLTVTSAQKNPTAFYLCASSGTEGPQHFGDGTRLSIL.

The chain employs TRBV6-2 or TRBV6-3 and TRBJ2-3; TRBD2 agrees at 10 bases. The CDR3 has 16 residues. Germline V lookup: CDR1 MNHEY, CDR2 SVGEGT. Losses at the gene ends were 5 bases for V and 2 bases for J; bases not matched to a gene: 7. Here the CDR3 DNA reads TGTGCCAGCAGTCGACCCGGGACTAGCGACACAGATACGCAGTATTTT. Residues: CASSRPGTSDTDTQYF.

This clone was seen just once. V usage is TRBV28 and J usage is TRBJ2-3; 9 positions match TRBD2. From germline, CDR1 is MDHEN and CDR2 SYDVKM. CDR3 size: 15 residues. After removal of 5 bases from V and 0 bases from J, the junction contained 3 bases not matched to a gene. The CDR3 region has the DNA TGTGCCAGCAGTCAGACTAGCGGAAGCACAGATACGCAGTATTTT. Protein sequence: CASSQTSGSTDTQYF.

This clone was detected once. The CDR3: CASSVGSGQGTNEQFF. The CDR3 DNA reads as TGTGCCAGCAGCGTAGGCTCGGGACAGGGGACCAATGAGCAGTTCTTC. The rearrangement links TRBV6-6 to TRBJ2-1, with TRBD1 matching 10 bases. CDR3 length: 16 residues. CDR1 and CDR2 (germline): MNHNY, SVGAGI (reference sequence). Trimming took 6 bases from V and 6 from J; bases not matched to a gene: 11.

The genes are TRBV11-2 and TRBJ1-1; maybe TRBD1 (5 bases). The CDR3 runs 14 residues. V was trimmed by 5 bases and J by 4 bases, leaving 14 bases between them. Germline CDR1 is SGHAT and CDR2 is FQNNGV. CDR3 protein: CASSPAETVTEAFF. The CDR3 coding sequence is TGTGCCAGCAGCCCCGCCGAGACAGTCACTGAAGCTTTCTTT.

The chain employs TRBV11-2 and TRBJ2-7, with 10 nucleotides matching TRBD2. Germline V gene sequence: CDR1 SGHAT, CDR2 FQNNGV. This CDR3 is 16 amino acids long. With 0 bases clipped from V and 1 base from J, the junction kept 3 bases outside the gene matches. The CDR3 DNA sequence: TGTGCCAGCAGCTTAGATCGAGCGGGAGGGTCCTACGAGCAGTACTTC. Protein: CASSLDRAGGSYEQYF.

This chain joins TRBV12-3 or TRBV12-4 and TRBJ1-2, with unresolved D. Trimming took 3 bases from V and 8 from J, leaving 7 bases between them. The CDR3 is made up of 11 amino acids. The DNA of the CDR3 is TGTGCCAGCAGTTTCAGTTGGGGCTACACCTTC. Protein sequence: CASSFSWGYTF.